This TCR beta chain was profiled in a study of shared clonotypes between healthy human individuals. CDR1 and CDR2 (germline): SGHAT, FQNNGV. The CDR3 sequence is 15 residues long. V gave up 3 bases and J gave up 4 bases; unmatched junction bases: 5. Here immunoSEQ multiplex PCR was the method, and the copy in TCRdb shows in-frame clones only, minus some. The sample holds about 1,800,000 clones; approximately 94% are singletons and the top ten take more than 0.95%. The naive CD8 subset, CD45RO-negative cells positively selected for CCR7, excluded terminally differentiated effector memory CD45RA+ cells.

The V gene is TRBV11-2, the J gene TRBJ2-1, with 8 nucleotides matching TRBD1. This sequence was found in a man aged 18-30 years in good health. Sequencing input: naive CD8+ T cells sorted from blood. The CDR3 nucleotides read TGTGCCAGCAGCTTGCCCTACAGGGGGTACAATGAGCAGTTCTTC. The encoded protein is CASSLPYRGYNEQFF.